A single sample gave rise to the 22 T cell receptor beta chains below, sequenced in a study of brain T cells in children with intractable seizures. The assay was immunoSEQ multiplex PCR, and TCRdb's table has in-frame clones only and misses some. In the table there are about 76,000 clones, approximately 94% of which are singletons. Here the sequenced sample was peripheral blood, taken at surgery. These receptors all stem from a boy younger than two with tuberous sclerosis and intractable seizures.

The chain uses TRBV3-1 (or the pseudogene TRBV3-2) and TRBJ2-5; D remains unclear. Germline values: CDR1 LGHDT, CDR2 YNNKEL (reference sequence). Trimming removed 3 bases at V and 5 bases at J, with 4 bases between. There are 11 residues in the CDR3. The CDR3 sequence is CASSHGETQYF. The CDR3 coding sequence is TGTGCCAGCAGCCACGGGGAGACCCAGTACTTC.

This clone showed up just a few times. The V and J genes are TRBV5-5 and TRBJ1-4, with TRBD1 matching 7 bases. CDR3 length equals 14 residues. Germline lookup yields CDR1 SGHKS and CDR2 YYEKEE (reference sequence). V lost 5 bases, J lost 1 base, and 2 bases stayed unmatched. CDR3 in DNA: TGTGCCAGCAGAGCAGGGGGAACTAATGAAAAACTGTTTTTT. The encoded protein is CASRAGGTNEKLFF.

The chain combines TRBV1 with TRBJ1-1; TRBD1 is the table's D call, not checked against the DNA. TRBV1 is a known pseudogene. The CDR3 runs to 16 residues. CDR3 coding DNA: TGCACCAGCAGCCAAGATAGTGAACAGGCGAACACTGAAGCTTTCTTT. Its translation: CTSSQDSEQANTEAFF.

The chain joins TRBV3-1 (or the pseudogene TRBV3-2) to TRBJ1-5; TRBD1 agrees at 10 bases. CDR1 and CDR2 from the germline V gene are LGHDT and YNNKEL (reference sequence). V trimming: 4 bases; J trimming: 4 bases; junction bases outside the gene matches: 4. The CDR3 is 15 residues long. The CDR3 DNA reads TGTGCCAGCAGCCCCCGGACAGGGGGAAATCAGCCCCAGCATTTT. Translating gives CASSPRTGGNQPQHF.

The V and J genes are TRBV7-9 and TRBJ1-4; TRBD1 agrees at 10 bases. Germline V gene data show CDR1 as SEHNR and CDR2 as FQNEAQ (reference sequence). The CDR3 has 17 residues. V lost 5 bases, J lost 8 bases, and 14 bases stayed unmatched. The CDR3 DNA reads TGTGCCAGCAGCCCACCCGGGACAGGGGTCGTAGGGGAAAAACTGTTTTTT. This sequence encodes CASSPPGTGVVGEKLFF.

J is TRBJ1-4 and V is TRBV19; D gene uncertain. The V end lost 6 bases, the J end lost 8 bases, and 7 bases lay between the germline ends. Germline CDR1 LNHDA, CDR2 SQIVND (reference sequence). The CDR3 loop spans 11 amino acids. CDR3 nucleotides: TGTGCCAGTAGGTACAGCGAAAAACTGTTTTTT. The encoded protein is CASRYSEKLFF.

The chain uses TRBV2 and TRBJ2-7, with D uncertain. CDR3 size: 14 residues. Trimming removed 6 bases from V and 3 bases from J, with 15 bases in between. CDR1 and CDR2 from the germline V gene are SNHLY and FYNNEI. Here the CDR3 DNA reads TGTGCCAGCAGGGCTATAGTTTTTGTCTACGAGCAGTACTTC. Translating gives CASRAIVFVYEQYF.

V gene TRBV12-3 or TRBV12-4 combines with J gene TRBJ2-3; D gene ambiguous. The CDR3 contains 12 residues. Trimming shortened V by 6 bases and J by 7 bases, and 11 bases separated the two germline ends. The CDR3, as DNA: TGTGCCAGCAGGTTATTTCCAAATACGCAGTATTTT. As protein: CASRLFPNTQYF.

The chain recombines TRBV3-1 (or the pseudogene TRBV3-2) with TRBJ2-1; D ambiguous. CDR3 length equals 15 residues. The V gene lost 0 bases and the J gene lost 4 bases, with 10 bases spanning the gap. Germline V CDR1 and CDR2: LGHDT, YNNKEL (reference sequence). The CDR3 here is CASSQEWQTYNEQFF. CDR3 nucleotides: TGTGCCAGCAGCCAAGAATGGCAGACGTACAATGAGCAGTTCTTC.

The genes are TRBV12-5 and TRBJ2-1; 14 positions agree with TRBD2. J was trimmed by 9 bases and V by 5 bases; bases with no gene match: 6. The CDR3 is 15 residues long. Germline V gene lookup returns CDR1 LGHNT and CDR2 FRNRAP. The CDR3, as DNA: TGTGCTAGTGGTCCCGGGACTAGCGGGAGCTCTGAGCAGTTCTTC. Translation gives CASGPGTSGSSEQFF.

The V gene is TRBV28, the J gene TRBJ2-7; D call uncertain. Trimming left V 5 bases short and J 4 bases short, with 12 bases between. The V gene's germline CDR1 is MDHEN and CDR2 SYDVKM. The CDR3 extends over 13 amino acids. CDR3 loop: CASSVSKTYEQYF. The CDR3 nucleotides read TGTGCCAGCAGTGTTAGTAAGACGTACGAGCAGTACTTC.

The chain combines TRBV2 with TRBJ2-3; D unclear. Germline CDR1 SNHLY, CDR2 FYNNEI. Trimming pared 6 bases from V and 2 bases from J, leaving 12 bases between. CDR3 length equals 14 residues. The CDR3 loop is CASSPVGYTDTQYF. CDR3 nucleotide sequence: TGTGCCAGCAGCCCGGTGGGGTACACAGATACGCAGTATTTT. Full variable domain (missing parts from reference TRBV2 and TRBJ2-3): EPEVTQTPSHQVTQMGQEVILRCVPISNHLYFYWYRQILGQKVEFLVSFYNNEISEKSEIFDDQFSVERPDGSNFTLKIRSTKLEDSAMYFCASSPVGYTDTQYFGPGTRLTVL.

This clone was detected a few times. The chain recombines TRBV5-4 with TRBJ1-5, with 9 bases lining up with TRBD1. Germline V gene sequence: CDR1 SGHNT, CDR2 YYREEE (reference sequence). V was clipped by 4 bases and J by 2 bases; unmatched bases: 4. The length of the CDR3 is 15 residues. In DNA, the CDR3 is TGTGCCAGCAGCGTGGACAGGGGAGGCAATCAGCCCCAGCATTTT. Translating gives CASSVDRGGNQPQHF.

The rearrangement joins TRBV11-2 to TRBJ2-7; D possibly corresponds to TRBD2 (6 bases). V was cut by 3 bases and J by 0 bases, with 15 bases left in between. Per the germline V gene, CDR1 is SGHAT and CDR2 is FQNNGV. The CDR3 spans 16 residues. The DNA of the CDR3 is TGTGCCAGCAGCTTGGCCCCGGGACTGACCTCCTACGAGCAGTACTTC. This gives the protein CASSLAPGLTSYEQYF.

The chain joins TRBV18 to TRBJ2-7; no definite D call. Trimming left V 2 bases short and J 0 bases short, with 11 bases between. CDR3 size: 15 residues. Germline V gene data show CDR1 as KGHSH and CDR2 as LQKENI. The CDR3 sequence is CASSPGSGRSYEQYF. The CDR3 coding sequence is TGTGCCAGCTCACCAGGATCAGGCCGCTCCTACGAGCAGTACTTC.

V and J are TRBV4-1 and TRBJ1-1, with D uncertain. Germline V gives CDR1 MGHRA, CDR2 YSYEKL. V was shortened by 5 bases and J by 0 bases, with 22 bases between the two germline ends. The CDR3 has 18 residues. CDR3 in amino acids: CASSSTIEEYYMNTEAFF. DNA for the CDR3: TGCGCCAGCAGCTCTACGATTGAGGAATATTACATGAACACTGAAGCTTTCTTT.

CDR3 sequence reads: CATSDQGTSGTQYF. As DNA, the CDR3 is TGTGCCACCAGTGACCAAGGGACTAGCGGGACCCAGTACTTC. V usage is TRBV24-1 and J usage is TRBJ2-5; TRBD2 agrees at 11 bases. The CDR3 is 14 residues long. With V trimmed by 4 bases and J by 7 bases, 4 bases remained unmatched. CDR1 is KGHDR and CDR2 is SFDVKD in the germline V gene.

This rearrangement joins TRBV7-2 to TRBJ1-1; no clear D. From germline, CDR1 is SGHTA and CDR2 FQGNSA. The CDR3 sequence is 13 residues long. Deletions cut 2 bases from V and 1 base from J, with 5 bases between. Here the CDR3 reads CASSLRQNTEAFF. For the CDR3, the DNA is TGTGCCAGCAGCTTAAGACAGAACACTGAAGCTTTCTTT.

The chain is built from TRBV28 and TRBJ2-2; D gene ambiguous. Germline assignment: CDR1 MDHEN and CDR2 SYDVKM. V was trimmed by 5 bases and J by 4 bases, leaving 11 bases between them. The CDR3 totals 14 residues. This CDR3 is CASSLRRSTGELFF. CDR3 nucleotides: TGTGCCAGCAGTCTAAGACGTAGCACCGGGGAGCTGTTTTTT.

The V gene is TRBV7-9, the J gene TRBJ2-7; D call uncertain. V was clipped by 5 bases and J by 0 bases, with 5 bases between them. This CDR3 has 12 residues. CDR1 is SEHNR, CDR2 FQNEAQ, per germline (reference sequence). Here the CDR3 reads CASSPSSYEQYF. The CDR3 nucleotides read TGTGCCAGCAGCCCGAGCTCCTACGAGCAGTACTTC.

CDR3 protein: CAWRPGTSGSVGELFF. CDR3 sequence (DNA): TGTGCCTGGAGACCCGGGACTAGCGGGAGTGTTGGGGAGCTGTTTTTT. The chain employs TRBV30 and TRBJ2-2; TRBD2 matches 14 bases. V lost 3 bases and J lost 8; bases outside the gene matches: 8. The CDR3 has 16 amino acids. The germline CDR1 and CDR2 sequences are GTSNPN and SVGIG (reference sequence). The full variable domain, with the rest looked up from reference TRBV30 and TRBJ2-2, is SQTIHQWPATLVQPVGSPLSLECTVEGTSNPNLYWYRQAAGRGLQLLFYSVGIGQISSEVPQNLSASRPQDRQFILSSKKLLLSDSGFYLCAWRPGTSGSVGELFFGEGSRLTVL.

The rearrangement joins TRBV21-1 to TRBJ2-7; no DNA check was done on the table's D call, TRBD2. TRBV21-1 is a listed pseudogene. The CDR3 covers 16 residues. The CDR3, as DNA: TGTGCCAGCAGCAAAGCCGGCGGGTACCCCTCCTACGAGCAGTACTTC. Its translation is CASSKAGGYPSYEQYF.